The text below deals with one TCR beta chain. The CDR3 runs to 14 residues. Trimming left V 1 base short and J 0 bases short, with 6 bases between. Germline-derived CDR1 and CDR2 are MGHRA and YSYEKL. Produced via immunoSEQ multiplex PCR; TCRdb's table is partial and in-frame only. The sample lists 2 million to 2.5 million clones; more than 85% were seen once. The record originates from a study of shared clonotypes between healthy human individuals. Material: naive CD4+ T cells from PBMCs. The subset was: CD45RA+ positively selected. The chain has TRBV4-1 and TRBJ1-1; D is uncertain. The receptor comes from a man younger than 30 in good health. Some clones in this sample may be carry-over from other donors' samples. The CDR3 sequence is CASSQGNLNTEAFF. The CDR3 coding sequence is TGCGCCAGCAGCCAAGGTAACCTGAACACTGAAGCTTTCTTT.